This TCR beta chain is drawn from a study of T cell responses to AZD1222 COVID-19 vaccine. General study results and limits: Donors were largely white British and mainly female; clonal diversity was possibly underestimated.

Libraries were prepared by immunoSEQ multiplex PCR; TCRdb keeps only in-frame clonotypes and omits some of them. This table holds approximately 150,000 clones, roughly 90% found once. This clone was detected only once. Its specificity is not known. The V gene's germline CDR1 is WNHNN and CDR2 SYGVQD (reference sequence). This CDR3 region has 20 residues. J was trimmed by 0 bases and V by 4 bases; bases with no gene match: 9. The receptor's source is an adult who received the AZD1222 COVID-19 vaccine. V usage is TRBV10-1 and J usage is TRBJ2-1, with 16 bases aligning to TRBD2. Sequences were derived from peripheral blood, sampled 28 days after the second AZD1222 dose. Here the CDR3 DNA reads TGCGCCAGCAGTGCCCAACCGGGACTAGCGGGAGGGTTCTCCTACAATGAGCAGTTCTTC. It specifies CASSAQPGLAGGFSYNEQFF.